The 10 T cell receptor beta chains below were found in one sample sequenced in a study of CD8 T cells in ankylosing spondylitis. One entry per CDR3 protein results from TCRdb running MiXCR on the 5' RACE reads. Of 150,000 to 200,000 distinct CDR3 sequences in the sample, roughly 13% were seen once. Sequencing input: blood, either unsorted or a sorted T cell fraction (not recorded which). The receptors shown here come from a female donor with ankylosing spondylitis or in good health (not recorded which).

This clonotype was recorded many times. V gene TRBV6-2 or TRBV6-3 combines with J gene TRBJ2-1; D assignment may be TRBD1 or TRBD2 (6 bases each). The V end was cut by 2 bases, the J end by 9 bases, with 17 bases between. CDR3 size: 15 residues. Germline CDR1 MNHEY, CDR2 SVGEGT. CDR3 nucleotide sequence: TGTGCCAGCAGTTACCTGCTAGGAGGGGGTGTTGAGCAGTTCTTC. Protein product: CASSYLLGGGVEQFF.

About this clonotype: One base away lies a much larger clone, so this may be a sequencing read error. The gene calls are TRBV2 and TRBJ2-7, with D perhaps matching TRBD2 (7 bases). The end of the DNA is better explained by TRBJ2-1, so the J call may be wrong. Per the germline V gene, CDR1 is SNHLY and CDR2 is FYNNEI. This CDR3 has 12 amino acids. CDR3 DNA sequence: TGTGCCAGCGGGAGGGACACCTACGAGCAGTTCTTC. As protein: CASGRDTYEQFF.

At least ten counts were recorded for this clonotype. This chain uses TRBV7-9 with TRBJ2-1, with no clear D. Trimming removed 3 bases at V and 10 bases at J, with 13 bases between. This CDR3 has 13 residues. Germline loops: CDR1 SEHNR, CDR2 FQNEAQ (reference sequence). The CDR3 bases are TGTGCCAGCAGCTTTGCCGCGGTAGACGAGCAGTTCTTC. Translation gives CASSFAAVDEQFF.

This clonotype was observed many times. This sequence joins TRBV20-1 and TRBJ2-4; 7 nucleotides match TRBD2. This CDR3 is 13 amino acids long. V lost 6 bases, J lost 10 bases, and 12 bases stayed unmatched. The germline V gene encodes CDR1 DFQATT and CDR2 SNEGSKA (reference sequence). CDR3: CSAPPAGSSIQYF. In DNA, the CDR3 is TGCAGTGCCCCTCCAGCGGGATCTTCAATTCAGTACTTC.

There are a few counts of this clonotype. The rearrangement joins TRBV5-1 to TRBJ2-1; tentatively, D is TRBD2 (6 bases). Trimming stripped 2 bases from V and 0 bases from J, with 12 bases between. The CDR3 covers 16 residues. Germline CDR1 is SGHRS and CDR2 is YFSETQ. For the CDR3, the DNA is TGCGCCAGCAGCTTTGACGCGGGAAGCTCCTACAATGAGCAGTTCTTC. Translation gives CASSFDAGSSYNEQFF.

This chain connects TRBV7-6 to TRBJ2-3; 9 bases fit TRBD2. The germline V gene has CDR1 SGHVS and CDR2 FNYEAQ. Trimming at V came to 6 bases and at J to 5 bases, leaving 9 bases not matched to a gene. The CDR3 length is 15 residues. CDR3 region: CASRSSSGKVDTQYF. The CDR3, as DNA: TGTGCCAGCAGGTCGTCTAGCGGGAAAGTAGATACGCAGTATTTT.

This clonotype was seen many times. The chain links TRBV15 to TRBJ1-1; 7 nucleotides line up with TRBD1. This CDR3 has 14 amino acids. CDR1 is LNHNV, CDR2 YYDKDF, per germline (reference sequence). V lost 2 bases and J lost 8; bases outside the gene matches: 8. CDR3 in amino acids: CATSRPDREAEAFF. CDR3 coding DNA: TGTGCCACCAGCAGACCAGACAGGGAGGCCGAAGCTTTCTTT.

This clonotype was picked up many times. The chain is built from TRBV4-2 and TRBJ2-7, with D hard to call. This CDR3 region has 13 residues. The germline CDR1 and CDR2 sequences are LGHNA and YNFKEQ. V lost 4 bases, J lost 7 bases, and 14 bases lay in between. The CDR3, as DNA: TGTGCCAGCAGCCCCAGGCCTTACGAGGAGCAGTACTTC. Protein sequence: CASSPRPYEEQYF.

This clonotype has a single count. The chain links TRBV4-1 to TRBJ2-7, with TRBD2 matching 7 bases. CDR3 size: 17 residues. Germline loops: CDR1 MGHRA, CDR2 YSYEKL. V lost 4 bases to trimming and J lost 7 bases; unmatched junction nucleotides: 19. The CDR3 loop is CASSLRESGGVPGEQYF. CDR3 coding DNA: TGCGCCAGCAGCCTTAGAGAGTCGGGAGGTGTCCCTGGGGAGCAGTACTTC.

This clonotype was observed at least ten times. The CDR3 loop reads CASSGGTPGTDTQYF. As DNA, the CDR3 is TGCGCCAGCAGCGGGGGGACTCCCGGCACAGATACGCAGTATTTT. The chain recombines TRBV5-1 with TRBJ2-3, with a tentative D call TRBD2 (6 bases). CDR3 size: 15 residues. V was trimmed by 4 bases and J by 1 base, leaving 13 bases between them. The V gene's germline CDR1 is SGHRS and CDR2 YFSETQ.